The entry below describes one TCR beta chain. Produced via immunoSEQ multiplex PCR; TCRdb's table is partial and in-frame only. The sample yields more than 200,000 clones, under 80% seen once. The sample comes from a study of cytotoxic CD8 clonotypes in ibrutinib-treated CLL. Germline CDR1 and CDR2: LNHDA and SQIVND (reference sequence). CDR3 length equals 14 residues. The V gene lost 1 base and the J gene lost 4 bases, with 10 bases spanning the gap. J is TRBJ1-1 and V is TRBV19; weak D call: TRBD1 (6 bases). This clonotype was sampled from a human donor with chronic lymphocytic leukemia. Source: PBMCs, taken after 24 months of ibrutinib treatment. The CDR3 spells CASSIGGGGTEAFF. The CDR3 DNA reads as TGTGCCAGTAGTATAGGTGGAGGGGGCACTGAAGCTTTCTTT. The full variable domain, rest sourced from reference TRBV19 and TRBJ1-1, is DGGITQSPKYLFRKEGQNVTLSCEQNLNHDAMYWYRQDPGQGLRLIYYSQIVNDFQKGDIAEGYSVSREKKESFPLTVTSAQKNPTAFYLCASSIGGGGTEAFFGQGTRLTVV.